Below are 8 T cell receptor beta chains sequenced from a single sample in a study of cytomegalovirus exposure and HLA in healthy donors listed by TCRdb under 2017. Library construction relied on the immunoSEQ multiplex PCR assay. A mixture of 60 forward primers for TCR Vbeta segments and 13 reverse primers for TCR Jbeta segments was used in the multiplex PCR. In TCRdb, the immuneACCESS table is reduced to in-frame sequences with V and J assigned. These tables do not hold every clone; where another copy was compared, an unresolved V gene accounts for under half, and the others remain unexplained. This sample gives approximately 190,000 clones in total; approximately 77% of them show up just once. Roughly 3.2% of the sample lies in the top ten. The sequencing sample was made of PBMCs. Every receptor here comes from a middle-aged man in good health and CMV-seropositive.

V is TRBV11-2 and J is TRBJ2-7, with 7 bases lining up with TRBD2. The CDR3 has 14 amino acids. Germline trimming cut 1 base from V and 6 bases from J; bases unmatched to any gene: 6. Germline CDR1 SGHAT, CDR2 FQNNGV. The CDR3 reads CASSLGGGLGEQYF. Here the CDR3 DNA reads TGTGCCAGCAGCTTAGGGGGGGGTCTGGGCGAGCAGTACTTC.

Here the CDR3 reads CASSYSASGGYNEQFF. Here the CDR3 DNA reads TGTGCCAGCAGTTACTCGGCTAGCGGGGGTTACAATGAGCAGTTCTTC. The chain uses TRBV6-5 and TRBJ2-1; 10 nucleotides align to TRBD2. The CDR3 length is 16 residues. Germline V gene sequence: CDR1 MNHEY, CDR2 SVGAGI. V dropped 0 bases and J dropped 4; count of bases not matched to a gene: 3.

This rearrangement joins TRBV11-2 to TRBJ2-3; 8 nucleotides align to TRBD2. Germline V gives CDR1 SGHAT, CDR2 FQNNGV. The V segment lost 5 bases and the J segment 2 bases; nucleotides outside the gene matches: 6. The CDR3 spans 15 residues. The CDR3 DNA follows: TGTGCCAGCAGCCTAGCGGGTCGGCACACAGATACGCAGTATTTT. Translating it yields CASSLAGRHTDTQYF.

This chain links TRBV5-8 with TRBJ1-3; D is perhaps TRBD1 (5 bases). The V and J ends lost 4 bases and 9 bases respectively, with 8 bases between them. This CDR3 has 11 amino acids. CDR1 and CDR2 (germline): SGHTS, YDEGEE. The CDR3 reads CASSHGGTIYF. The CDR3 DNA is TGTGCCAGCAGCCACGGGGGCACCATATATTTT.

The chain employs TRBV4-1 and TRBJ2-7; 7 bases fit TRBD2. The V gene's germline CDR1 is MGHRA and CDR2 YSYEKL. V lost 0 bases and J lost 0; bases outside the gene matches: 2. The CDR3 is 15 amino acids. DNA for the CDR3: TGCGCCAGCAGCCAAGATTCTAGCGGCTCCTACGAGCAGTACTTC. Its translation is CASSQDSSGSYEQYF.

The chain couples TRBV7-2 to TRBJ2-1; 9 bases fit TRBD1. Germline values: CDR1 SGHTA, CDR2 FQGNSA. The junction had 4 bases not matched to a gene; V was cut back by 5 bases and J by 5 bases. The CDR3 has 14 residues. For the CDR3, the DNA is TGTGCCAGCAGCAGGACAGGGGACCACAATGAGCAGTTCTTC. Translating gives CASSRTGDHNEQFF.

The CDR3, as DNA: TGTGCCAGCAGCCCCGCGGGGGAGAGCACAGATACGCAGTATTTT. It translates to CASSPAGESTDTQYF. The chain carries TRBV6-5 and TRBJ2-3, with 7 bases identical to TRBD2. Germline CDR1 reads MNHEY; CDR2 reads SVGAGI. V trimming: 6 bases; J trimming: 0 bases; junction bases outside the gene matches: 6. This CDR3 contains 15 residues.

V and J are TRBV6-1 and TRBJ1-5; unclear D gene. This CDR3 spans 14 amino acids. Trimming removed 8 bases at V and 4 bases at J, with 15 bases between. CDR1 MNHNS and CDR2 SASEGT come from the germline V gene. Here the CDR3 reads CASRPGMSNQPQHF. CDR3 nucleotide sequence: TGTGCCAGCCGGCCGGGGATGTCAAATCAGCCCCAGCATTTT.